This T cell receptor (beta chain) was retrieved from a study of T cell responses to AZD1222 COVID-19 vaccine. General study findings and limits: Females made up more of the donors, who were largely white British, and clonal diversity may have come out too low. A reported finding is that nearly half of spike-specific TCRs target unmutated variant regions. Sampled repertoires all dated from after the peak T cell response. Following two doses of AZD1222, Spike-specific TCR breadth and depth rose.

TCRdb's copy holds only in-frame clones and misses some; the assay was immunoSEQ multiplex PCR. Of approximately 120,000 clones in the sample, about 86% were seen once. Concerning this clone: Its antigen is still unknown.

The sample in question was peripheral blood, obtained on day 0 of AZD1222 vaccination. This TCR was recovered from an adult in good health.

The CDR3 DNA reads TGTGCCGGGGGACAGGGTCTGGACGAGCAGTACTTC. Translated: CAGGQGLDEQYF. This chain uses TRBV7-8 with TRBJ2-7, with 9 bases that match TRBD1. The CDR3 runs 12 residues. Trimming cost V 11 bases and J 5 bases; bases outside gene matches: 7. From germline, CDR1 is SGHVS and CDR2 FQNEAQ.